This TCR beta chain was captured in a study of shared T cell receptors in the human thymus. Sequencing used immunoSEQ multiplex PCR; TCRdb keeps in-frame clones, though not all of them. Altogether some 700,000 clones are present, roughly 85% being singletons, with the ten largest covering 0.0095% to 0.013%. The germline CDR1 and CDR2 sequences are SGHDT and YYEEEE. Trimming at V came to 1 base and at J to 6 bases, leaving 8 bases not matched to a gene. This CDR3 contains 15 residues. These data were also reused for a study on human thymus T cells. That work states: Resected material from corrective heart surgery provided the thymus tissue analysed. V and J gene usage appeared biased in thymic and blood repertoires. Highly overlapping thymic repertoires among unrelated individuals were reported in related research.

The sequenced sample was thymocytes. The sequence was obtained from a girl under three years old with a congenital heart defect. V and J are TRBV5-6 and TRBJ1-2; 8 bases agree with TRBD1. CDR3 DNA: TGTGCCAGCAGCTTGTGGTTTCAGGGGGCGAATGGCTACACCTTC. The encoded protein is CASSLWFQGANGYTF. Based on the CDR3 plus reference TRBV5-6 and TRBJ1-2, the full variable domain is DAGVTQSPTHLIKTRGQQVTLRCSPKSGHDTVSWYQQALGQGPQFIFQYYEEEERQRGNFPDRFSGHQFPNYSSELNVNALLLGDSALYLCASSLWFQGANGYTFGSGTRLTVV.